This TCR beta chain is drawn from a study of post-analysis software for immune sequencing data. The CDR3 contains 11 residues. Germline V gene data show CDR1 as DFQATT and CDR2 as SNEGSKA (reference sequence). TCR beta cDNA libraries had unique molecular identifiers. TCRdb itself ran the PCR reads through MiXCR, one entry per CDR3 protein. This sample carries hundreds of thousands of distinct CDR3 sequences, roughly 27% of them seen once, and the ten largest clones take around 0.55%. Points from the study as a whole: For normalized Chao1 diversity, multiple sclerosis patients scored significantly lower than controls did. Five TRBV segments, including TRBV5-6, TRBV5-1 and TRBV20-1, were more frequent in patients than controls.

About this clonotype itself: Its cognate antigen is unknown.

This receptor was taken from a girl aged 10 to 17 with multiple sclerosis. The sample comprised blood. This chain links TRBV20-1 with TRBJ2-3, with a weak D call TRBD2 (5 bases). CDR3 loop: CRGGLTDTQYF. CDR3 DNA: TGCAGGGGTGGACTGACAGATACGCAGTATTTT.